Below are 20 T cell receptor beta chains sequenced from a single sample in a study of blood T cells in healthy people across ages. The authors ran a second PCR of about 6 to 11 cycles using a sample-barcoded 5' primer and a J-beta primer mix. Using its own MiXCR run on the 5' RACE reads, TCRdb lists one record per CDR3 protein. The sample contains around 750,000 distinct CDR3 sequences, 53% of which appear only once. Sequenced: blood. These TCRs come from a man at least 80 years old in good health.

This chain uses TRBV7-2 with TRBJ2-5; TRBD2 matches at 10 bases. Losses at the gene ends were 1 base for V and 11 bases for J; bases not matched to a gene: 13. This CDR3 comprises 16 residues. Germline V gene sequence: CDR1 SGHTA, CDR2 FQGNSA. CDR3 sequence reads: CASSLVSGRGDNEQYF. For the CDR3, the DNA is TGTGCCAGCAGCTTAGTGAGCGGGAGGGGAGACAATGAGCAGTACTTC.

This clonotype was detected only once. V is TRBV7-3 and J is TRBJ2-2; 8 bases agree with TRBD2. Germline CDR1 is SGHTA and CDR2 is FQGTGA. The CDR3 has 19 amino acids. V lost 5 bases to trimming and J lost 0 bases; unmatched junction nucleotides: 14. This CDR3 reads CASSPRPGLGIANTGELFF. The CDR3 nucleotides read TGTGCCAGCAGCCCCCGTCCGGGACTAGGCATCGCGAACACCGGGGAGCTGTTTTTT.

This clonotype was picked up a small number of times. The chain has TRBV3-1 and TRBJ2-1; a weak D match, TRBD1 (5 bases). Trimming stripped 0 bases from V and 6 bases from J, with 9 bases between. There are 14 residues in the CDR3. Germline V gene sequence: CDR1 LGHDT, CDR2 YNNKEL (reference sequence). The CDR3 protein is CASSQDPRVNEQFF. The CDR3 DNA reads TGTGCCAGCAGCCAAGACCCCAGGGTCAATGAGCAGTTCTTC.

This clonotype has only a few counts. V is TRBV27 and J is TRBJ2-3; TRBD2 agrees at 11 bases. The J segment lost 2 bases and the V segment lost 6 bases, leaving 16 bases of the junction unmatched. This CDR3 region has 19 residues. From germline, CDR1 is MNHEY and CDR2 SMNVEV (reference sequence). In DNA form, the CDR3 reads TGTGCCAGCAGGCGGACCGGGACTAGCGGAACCCGTCTCACAGATACGCAGTATTTT. Its protein is CASRRTGTSGTRLTDTQYF.

The V gene is TRBV29-1, the J gene TRBJ2-1; the match to TRBD1 covers 8 bases. The J call is in doubt because the DNA end fits TRBJ2-7 better. Germline-derived CDR1 and CDR2 are SQVTM and ANQGSEA. This CDR3 has 15 amino acids. CDR3 protein: CSVAGQASSYNEQYF. CDR3 DNA sequence: TGCAGCGTCGCGGGACAGGCCAGCTCCTACAATGAGCAGTACTTC.

The gene calls are TRBV5-1 and TRBJ2-1; D uncertain. Between the trimmed V and J ends, which lost 2 bases and 6 bases, there was a span of 9 bases. The germline gives CDR1 SGHRS, CDR2 YFSETQ. The CDR3 spans 13 residues. CDR3 DNA sequence: TGCGCCAGCAGCTTTCGGCCTACCAATGAGCAGTTCTTC. Translation: CASSFRPTNEQFF.

V usage is TRBV6-6 and J usage is TRBJ2-1; D not certain. The CDR3 is made up of 11 amino acids. Trimming cost V 7 bases and J 9 bases, with 10 bases left between them. Germline lookup yields CDR1 MNHNY and CDR2 SVGAGI (reference sequence). CDR3 region: CASTPAVEQFF. The DNA of the CDR3 is TGTGCCAGCACGCCCGCGGTTGAGCAGTTCTTC.

This clonotype was seen a single time. The chain joins TRBV27 to TRBJ2-7; 8 nucleotides line up with TRBD2. This CDR3 is 15 amino acids long. Germline CDR1 MNHEY, CDR2 SMNVEV (reference sequence). V was pared by 6 bases and J by 4 bases, with 11 bases of the junction left unmatched. The CDR3 spells CASSRGGLELYEQYF. The CDR3 DNA is TGTGCCAGCAGCCGGGGGGGACTGGAACTATACGAGCAGTACTTC.

In this sample, this clonotype turned up a few times. V is TRBV7-3 and J is TRBJ2-5, with TRBD1 as a possible D gene (5 bases). Trimming pared 0 bases from V and 3 bases from J, leaving 8 bases between. CDR3 length: 14 amino acids. From germline, CDR1 is SGHTA and CDR2 FQGTGA. The CDR3 reads CASSLTRDEETQYF. DNA for the CDR3: TGTGCCAGCAGCTTAACCAGGGATGAAGAGACCCAGTACTTC. Full variable domain (rest looked up from reference TRBV7-3 and TRBJ2-5): GAGVSQTPSNKVTEKGKYVELRCDPISGHTALYWYRQSLGQGPEFLIYFQGTGAADDSGLPNDRFFAVRPEGSVSTLKIQRTERGDSAVYLCASSLTRDEETQYFGPGTRLLVL.

The gene calls are TRBV5-1 and TRBJ1-2; D unresolved. The CDR3 is made up of 14 amino acids. Trimming took off 6 bases at V and 0 bases at J, with 12 bases between the two ends. Germline CDR1 is SGHRS and CDR2 is YFSETQ. CDR3 protein: CASNPSTTNYGYTF. In DNA form, the CDR3 reads TGCGCCAGCAACCCTAGCACCACTAACTATGGCTACACCTTC. Full variable domain (remainder filled in from reference TRBV5-1 and TRBJ1-2): KAGVTQTPRYLIKTRGQQVTLSCSPISGHRSVSWYQQTPGQGLQFLFEYFSETQRNKGNFPGRFSGRQFSNSRSEMNVSTLELGDSALYLCASNPSTTNYGYTFGSGTRLTVV.

The chain uses TRBV29-1 and TRBJ1-2; 7 bases line up with TRBD1. Looked up from germline, CDR1 is SQVTM and CDR2 is ANQGSEA. The CDR3 length is 17 residues. Unmatched junction bases numbered 14, after V lost 1 base and J lost 3 bases. The CDR3 protein is CSVEGVERGGLYYGYTF. The CDR3 DNA follows: TGCAGCGTTGAAGGTGTGGAAAGAGGGGGCTTGTACTATGGCTACACCTTC.

The V and J genes are TRBV6-2 or TRBV6-3 and TRBJ2-3; 7 bases fit TRBD2. Trimming took 0 bases from V and 6 from J; bases not matched to a gene: 6. The CDR3 loop spans 15 amino acids. Per the germline V gene, CDR1 is MNHEY and CDR2 is SVGEGT. The CDR3 is CASSYSRLALDTQYF. The DNA for the CDR3 is TGTGCCAGCAGTTACTCAAGACTAGCTCTGGATACGCAGTATTTT.

This chain's CDR3 is CSAPSGQGLLGYGYTF. CDR3 nucleotide sequence: TGCAGTGCTCCCTCGGGACAGGGCCTCCTAGGCTATGGCTACACCTTC. This chain joins TRBV20-1 and TRBJ1-2, with 9 bases aligning to TRBD1. The CDR3 covers 16 residues. Germline V gene data show CDR1 as DFQATT and CDR2 as SNEGSKA (reference sequence). Trimming removed 5 bases from V and 4 bases from J; junction bases left unmatched: 14.

The chain combines TRBV7-3 with TRBJ2-1; 14 bases fit TRBD2. Trimming took 6 bases from V and 13 from J; bases not matched to a gene: 8. Germline V gene data show CDR1 as SGHTA and CDR2 as FQGTGA. This CDR3 has 14 amino acids. The CDR3 protein is CASRSSGLAGDQFF. CDR3 nucleotide sequence: TGTGCCAGCAGGAGCTCGGGACTAGCGGGAGACCAGTTCTTC.

This chain links TRBV28 with TRBJ2-4; 12 positions match TRBD1. Germline V CDR1 and CDR2: MDHEN, SYDVKM. Germline trimming cut 5 bases from V and 13 bases from J; bases unmatched to any gene: 12. The CDR3 is made up of 15 amino acids. The CDR3 DNA sequence: TGTGCCAGCAGTCCCAGGGGGACAGGGGGCGATGAGCAGTACTTC. It is translated as CASSPRGTGGDEQYF.

This sequence joins TRBV20-1 and TRBJ2-1; 9 bases map to TRBD2. The J segment lost 6 bases and the V segment lost 0 bases, leaving 6 bases of the junction unmatched. There are 15 residues in the CDR3. Germline assignment: CDR1 DFQATT and CDR2 SNEGSKA (reference sequence). The CDR3 spells CSARDPLAGTNEQFF. Written as DNA, the CDR3 is TGCAGTGCTAGAGATCCCCTAGCGGGAACCAATGAGCAGTTCTTC.

A few counts support this clonotype. J is TRBJ2-7 and V is TRBV6-6; 10 bases match TRBD1. The germline CDR1 and CDR2 sequences are MNHNY and SVGAGI (reference sequence). V lost 6 bases and J lost 0; bases outside the gene matches: 2. The CDR3 spans 14 residues. Here the CDR3 reads CASRGTGDSYEQYF. Written as DNA, the CDR3 is TGTGCCAGCAGAGGGACAGGGGACTCCTACGAGCAGTACTTC.

The chain couples TRBV19 to TRBJ1-1; tentative D call: TRBD1 (6 bases). This CDR3 region has 11 residues. The V gene lost 8 bases and the J gene lost 11 bases, with 15 bases spanning the gap. Germline V gene sequence: CDR1 LNHDA, CDR2 SQIVND (reference sequence). CDR3 protein: CASATKGDAFF. CDR3 sequence (DNA): TGTGCCAGTGCGACTAAGGGGGACGCTTTCTTT.

The chain's CDR3 is CASNTGSTGANVLTF. CDR3 DNA sequence: TGTGCCAGCAATACAGGGAGCACTGGGGCCAACGTCCTGACTTTC. V gene TRBV6-1 combines with J gene TRBJ2-6; D possibly corresponds to TRBD1 (6 bases). Germline V gene data show CDR1 as MNHNS and CDR2 as SASEGT. The length of the CDR3 is 15 residues. The V gene lost 7 bases and the J gene lost 2 bases, with 12 bases spanning the gap.

About this clonotype itself: One end of the junction is discordant with germline, which a read error may explain. The chain is built from TRBV5-1 and TRBJ2-1, with D perhaps TRBD1 (6 bases). The CDR3 is made up of 18 amino acids. The germline V gene encodes CDR1 SGHRS and CDR2 YFSETQ. DNA of the CDR3: TGCGCCGGCAGCTTGGGTCTTGAGCTGGGGGCTCGGCACAATGAGCAGTTCTTC. Translating it yields CAGSLGLELGARHNEQFF.